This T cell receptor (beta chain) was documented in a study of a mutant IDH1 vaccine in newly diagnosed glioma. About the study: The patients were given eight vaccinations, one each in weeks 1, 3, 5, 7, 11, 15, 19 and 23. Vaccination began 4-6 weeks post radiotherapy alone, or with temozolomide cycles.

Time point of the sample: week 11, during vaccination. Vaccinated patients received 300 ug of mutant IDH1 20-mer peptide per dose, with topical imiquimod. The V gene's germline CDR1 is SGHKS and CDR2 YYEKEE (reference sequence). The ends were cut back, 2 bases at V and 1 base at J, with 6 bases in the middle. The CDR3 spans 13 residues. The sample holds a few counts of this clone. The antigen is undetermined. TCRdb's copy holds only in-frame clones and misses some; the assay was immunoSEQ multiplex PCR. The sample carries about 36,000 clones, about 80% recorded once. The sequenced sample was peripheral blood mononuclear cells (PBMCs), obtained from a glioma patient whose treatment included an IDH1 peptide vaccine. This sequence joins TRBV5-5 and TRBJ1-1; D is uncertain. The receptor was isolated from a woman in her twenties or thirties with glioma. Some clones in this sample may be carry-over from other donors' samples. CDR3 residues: CASSFTRNTEAFF. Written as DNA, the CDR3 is TGTGCCAGCAGCTTTACACGGAACACTGAAGCTTTCTTT.